The clone carrying this T cell receptor (beta chain) is labeled as large (0.1 to 1%). Its antigen remains unidentified. Generated by immunoSEQ multiplex PCR, the TCRdb table keeps only in-frame clones and is missing some. Here the sample spans around 2,100 clones, about 22% being singletons. The sample originates from a study of T cell clones after liver transplantation. TCRbeta sequences of proliferating CFSE-low MLR cells were labeled alloreactive. Sequencing used CD8+ T cells from cultured PBMCs. The clonotype comes from a human patient who received a liver transplant. Some T cells may have originated in the graft donor.

CDR3 in amino acids: CASSLIAGGSYNEQFF. The CDR3 DNA reads as TGTGCCAGCAGTCTAATAGCGGGGGGCTCCTACAATGAGCAGTTCTTC. The V call is TRBV16, the J call TRBJ2-1, with TRBD2 matching over 10 bases. CDR1 KGHSY and CDR2 FQNENV come from the germline V gene. CDR3 length: 16 amino acids. V trimming: 6 bases; J trimming: 0 bases; junction bases outside the gene matches: 5.